The clone carrying this T cell receptor beta chain was found many times. Its antigen is currently unknown. The CDR3 loop spans 16 amino acids. CDR1 and CDR2 from the germline V gene are SGDLS and YYNGEE. With 0 bases clipped from V and 1 base from J, the junction kept 3 bases outside the gene matches. This record belongs to a study of metastatic and nonmetastatic thyroid tumors. Study context: It was across blood and tumor or nodule tissue from malignant and benign thyroid patients that repertoires were compared. The study, taken as a whole, reports: Across blood and tumor, TCR beta diversity in malignant thyroid tumors was reportedly significantly higher than in benign nodules.

Under the authors' procedure: A classifier of distant metastasis in papillary thyroid cancer was built from CDR3 differences (across clinicopathological groups). TCRdb reassembled clones from the PCR reads with MiXCR. The V and J calls and clone size are TCRdb's, not the authors'. This table has almost 9,000 clones, roughly 15% appearing once. Nobody among the patients had been given any treatment before thyroid surgery. Sequenced input: blood. This clonotype was obtained from a female donor with papillary thyroid cancer or a benign thyroid nodule (not recorded which). Some clones in this sample may be carry-over from other donors' samples. The chain employs TRBV9 and TRBJ2-1; the match to TRBD1 covers 8 bases. The CDR3 is CASSVGTGPSYNEQFF. The DNA for the CDR3 is TGTGCCAGCAGCGTAGGGACAGGGCCTTCCTACAATGAGCAGTTCTTC.